The 32 T cell receptor beta chains in this list originate from one sample, sequenced in a study of T cell repertoires in cytomegalovirus infection. TCRdb passed the reads through MiXCR, listing each CDR3 protein once. The repertoire holds about 530,000 distinct CDR3 sequences, with 26% as singletons. Sequences were obtained from PBMCs. The receptors were gathered from a human donor in good health (CMV status not recorded). Some clones in this sample may be carry-over from other donors' samples.

The CDR3 region has the DNA TGTGCCAGCAGTTCGGGACTCGGGATGCGGGAGCAGTTCTTC. Amino acids: CASSSGLGMREQFF. The rearrangement links TRBV6-2 or TRBV6-3 to TRBJ2-1; a possible D gene is TRBD2 (6 bases). CDR3 length: 14 residues. Per germline, CDR1 MNHEY and CDR2 SVGEGT. Deletions cut 4 bases from V and 10 bases from J, with 17 bases between.

The J gene is TRBJ2-7, the V gene TRBV20-1, with TRBD2 matching over 10 bases. This CDR3 has 14 amino acids. Germline assignment: CDR1 DFQATT and CDR2 SNEGSKA (reference sequence). J was trimmed by 2 bases and V by 7 bases; bases with no gene match: 8. The CDR3 region has the DNA TGCAGTGGACTTTTAGCGGGAGGCCCCTACGAGCAGTACTTC. Its translation: CSGLLAGGPYEQYF.

This clonotype showed up just a few times. V usage is TRBV7-8 and J usage is TRBJ1-2, with TRBD1 as a possible D gene (6 bases). Trimming shortened V by 5 bases and J by 2 bases, and 15 bases separated the two germline ends. Germline assignment: CDR1 SGHVS and CDR2 FQNEAQ. This CDR3 has 15 amino acids. The CDR3 region has the DNA TGTGCCAGCAGCCCAGGGACATCTTCGAACTATGGCTACACCTTC. Translating gives CASSPGTSSNYGYTF.

This chain joins TRBV2 and TRBJ2-3, with TRBD1 matching over 8 bases. V gave up 6 bases and J gave up 5 bases; unmatched junction bases: 4. The CDR3 covers 13 residues. Germline CDR1 is SNHLY and CDR2 is FYNNEI. Here the CDR3 reads CASRPDRGDTQYF. DNA of the CDR3: TGTGCCAGCAGACCCGACAGGGGAGATACGCAGTATTTT.

V is TRBV7-6 and J is TRBJ1-1, with 8 bases lining up with TRBD1. The CDR3 is 15 residues long. V lost 5 bases to trimming and J lost 4 bases; unmatched junction nucleotides: 9. Per the germline V gene, CDR1 is SGHVS and CDR2 is FNYEAQ. This CDR3 reads CASSPRTGPSTEAFF. DNA of the CDR3: TGTGCCAGCAGCCCAAGGACAGGGCCGAGCACTGAAGCTTTCTTT.

This clonotype was detected a few times. This CDR3 reads CASSPNQGLSQETQYF. The CDR3 nucleotides are TGTGCCAGCAGCCCCAATCAGGGACTATCCCAAGAGACCCAGTACTTC. The chain recombines TRBV7-2 with TRBJ2-5, with TRBD2 matching over 7 bases. Trimming at V came to 5 bases and at J to 1 base, leaving 10 bases not matched to a gene. The germline gives CDR1 SGHTA, CDR2 FQGNSA. The CDR3 has 16 amino acids.

This clonotype was recorded a few times. V is TRBV2 and J is TRBJ2-3; 7 bases are shared with TRBD1. V dropped 10 bases and J dropped 2; count of bases not matched to a gene: 9. Germline V gene sequence: CDR1 SNHLY, CDR2 FYNNEI. CDR3 length: 14 amino acids. The CDR3 coding sequence is TGTGCCAACCGACAGGGTCCTAACACAGATACGCAGTATTTT. As protein: CANRQGPNTDTQYF. Complete variable domain (other parts from reference TRBV2 and TRBJ2-3): EPEVTQTPSHQVTQMGQEVILRCVPISNHLYFYWYRQILGQKVEFLVSFYNNEISEKSEIFDDQFSVERPDGSNFTLKIRSTKLEDSAMYFCANRQGPNTDTQYFGPGTRLTVL.

This clonotype was detected ten times or more. V is TRBV12-3 or TRBV12-4 and J is TRBJ1-3; D not resolved. Trimming shortened V by 5 bases and J by 6 bases, and 14 bases separated the two germline ends. There are 14 residues in the CDR3. CDR3 in DNA: TGTGCCAGCAGTCTTGGGCCGGTCAAAAACACCATATATTTT. As protein: CASSLGPVKNTIYF.

In its sample, this clonotype was seen a few times. The chain joins TRBV6-5 to TRBJ2-1; the D is unclear. The CDR3 totals 12 residues. Trimming pared 7 bases from V and 7 bases from J, leaving 11 bases between. Looked up from germline, CDR1 is MNHEY and CDR2 is SVGAGI. CDR3 sequence: CASTQTGNEQFF. In DNA form, the CDR3 reads TGTGCCAGCACCCAGACTGGTAATGAGCAGTTCTTC.

The rearrangement uses TRBV7-3 and TRBJ2-7, with TRBD1 as a possible D gene (7 bases). Trimming left V 5 bases short and J 6 bases short, with 17 bases between. Germline values: CDR1 SGHTA, CDR2 FQGTGA. This CDR3 region has 14 residues. In DNA form, the CDR3 reads TGTGCCAGCAGCCCCGGGCCAGGGGGGCGCGAGCAGTACTTC. This sequence encodes CASSPGPGGREQYF.

Ten or more counts support this clonotype. This chain links TRBV4-1 with TRBJ1-6; 9 nucleotides match TRBD1. V lost 4 bases, J lost 8 bases, and 12 bases stayed unmatched. The CDR3 sequence is 17 residues long. Germline assignment: CDR1 MGHRA and CDR2 YSYEKL. CDR3 coding DNA: TGCGCCAGCAGCCCAACCGGGACAGGGATCGGGGATTCACCCCTCCACTTT. Translated, it gives CASSPTGTGIGDSPLHF.

J is TRBJ1-1 and V is TRBV7-2; TRBD1 aligns across 7 bases. The CDR3 has 13 amino acids. V lost 5 bases to trimming and J lost 7 bases; unmatched junction nucleotides: 7. Germline-derived CDR1 and CDR2 are SGHTA and FQGNSA. CDR3 sequence (DNA): TGTGCCAGCAGCCAGACGGGACAGCATGAAGCTTTCTTT. It yields the protein CASSQTGQHEAFF. The entire variable domain, with the rest obtained from reference TRBV7-2 and TRBJ1-1, is as follows: GAGVSQSPSNKVTEKGKDVELRCDPISGHTALYWYRQSLGQGLEFLIYFQGNSAPDKSGLPSDRFSAERTGGSVSTLTIQRTQQEDSAVYLCASSQTGQHEAFFGQGTRLTVV.

This clonotype was picked up a small number of times. The CDR3 loop is CASSSSSLGSGTEAFF. In DNA, the CDR3 is TGTGCCAGCAGTTCATCCTCTCTCGGTTCGGGCACTGAAGCTTTCTTT. This chain connects TRBV28 to TRBJ1-1; D is ambiguous. Trimming removed 4 bases at V and 4 bases at J, with 19 bases between. CDR1 is MDHEN, CDR2 SYDVKM, per germline. This CDR3 is 16 amino acids long.

The genes are TRBV10-3 and TRBJ2-5; D unresolved. Germline lookup yields CDR1 ENHRY and CDR2 SYGVKD. This CDR3 spans 12 amino acids. Deletions cut 0 bases from V and 4 bases from J, with 3 bases between. Here the CDR3 DNA reads TGTGCCATCAGTGAGTCAGCAGAGACCCAGTACTTC. Its translation is CAISESAETQYF.

V gene TRBV7-6 combines with J gene TRBJ2-1; 10 positions match TRBD2. The V and J ends lost 6 bases and 4 bases, in that order; junction bases with no gene match: 9. From germline, CDR1 is SGHVS and CDR2 FNYEAQ. The CDR3 is 16 amino acids. The CDR3 loop is CASSPRTSGPYNEQFF. The CDR3 region has the DNA TGTGCCAGCAGTCCAAGGACTAGCGGACCATACAATGAGCAGTTCTTC.

Here the CDR3 DNA reads TGCGCCAGCAGCCCGGGGGTGGAGGTCCAGCCCCAGCATTTT. Residues: CASSPGVEVQPQHF. The V and J genes are TRBV5-1 and TRBJ1-5; a possible D gene is TRBD1 (5 bases). Trimming took off 4 bases at V and 7 bases at J, with 15 bases between the two ends. Germline lookup yields CDR1 SGHRS and CDR2 YFSETQ. CDR3 length: 14 amino acids.

The chain combines TRBV29-1 with TRBJ1-2, with D perhaps TRBD1 (5 bases). This CDR3 spans 14 amino acids. Germline values: CDR1 SQVTM, CDR2 ANQGSEA. Trimming cost V 3 bases and J 8 bases, with 19 bases left between them. CDR3 sequence reads: CSVDTPTRGYGYTF. Written as DNA, the CDR3 is TGCAGCGTTGACACCCCGACAAGGGGTTACGGCTACACCTTC. The variable domain in full, with the rest retrieved from reference TRBV29-1 and TRBJ1-2, is SAVISQKPSRDICQRGTSLTIQCQVDSQVTMMFWYRQQPGQSLTLIATANQGSEATYESGFVIDKFPISRPNLTFSTLTVSNMSPEDSSIYLCSVDTPTRGYGYTFGSGTRLTVV.

This clonotype occurred a few times. This chain uses TRBV11-2 with TRBJ2-1; 7 nucleotides line up with TRBD2. CDR1 SGHAT and CDR2 FQNNGV come from the germline V gene. With V trimmed by 2 bases and J by 5 bases, 9 bases remained unmatched. The CDR3 runs 16 residues. The CDR3 reads CASSLRLPSGHNEQFF. The CDR3 nucleotides are TGTGCCAGCAGCTTAAGGTTGCCTAGCGGTCACAATGAGCAGTTCTTC.

V gene TRBV29-1 combines with J gene TRBJ1-5, with 7 bases identical to TRBD1. V dropped 6 bases and J dropped 1; count of bases not matched to a gene: 9. Germline CDR1 reads SQVTM; CDR2 reads ANQGSEA. The CDR3 covers 15 residues. In DNA, the CDR3 is TGCAGCGTGCCAACAGGGGCGGGAAGCAATCAGCCCCAGCATTTT. Encoded protein: CSVPTGAGSNQPQHF.

This clonotype was seen only a few times. The chain employs TRBV20-1 and TRBJ1-5; 7 bases fit TRBD1. The CDR3 contains 14 residues. Trimming cost V 5 bases and J 7 bases; bases outside gene matches: 11. CDR1 is DFQATT and CDR2 is SNEGSKA in the germline V gene (reference sequence). The CDR3 reads CSAQSTGSDQPQHF. The CDR3 region has the DNA TGCAGTGCTCAATCGACAGGGTCAGACCAGCCCCAGCATTTT.

The table lists this clonotype with a few counts. This chain links TRBV5-1 with TRBJ2-4; 7 positions match TRBD1. The ends lost 1 base at V and 2 bases at J; junction bases unmatched: 3. Looked up from germline, CDR1 is SGHRS and CDR2 is YFSETQ. The CDR3 is 15 amino acids. CDR3 in DNA: TGCGCCAGCAGCTTGACGACAGGGTCCAAAAACATTCAGTACTTC. It translates to CASSLTTGSKNIQYF. Based on the CDR3 plus reference TRBV5-1 and TRBJ2-4, the full variable domain is KAGVTQTPRYLIKTRGQQVTLSCSPISGHRSVSWYQQTPGQGLQFLFEYFSETQRNKGNFPGRFSGRQFSNSRSEMNVSTLELGDSALYLCASSLTTGSKNIQYFGAGTRLSVL.

This chain links TRBV6-2 or TRBV6-3 with TRBJ2-2; 12 nucleotides agree with TRBD2. The CDR3 loop spans 16 amino acids. V was clipped by 7 bases and J by 4 bases; unmatched bases: 7. The V gene's germline CDR1 is MNHEY and CDR2 SVGEGT. The CDR3 DNA follows: TGTGCCAGCAACCCTCCGGGACTAGCGGGCACCGGGGAGCTGTTTTTT. It codes for CASNPPGLAGTGELFF.

In this sample, this clonotype turned up many times. The chain combines TRBV7-2 with TRBJ2-1; no reliable D call. The germline V gene encodes CDR1 SGHTA and CDR2 FQGNSA. The CDR3 spans 14 residues. Deletions cut 1 base from V and 7 bases from J, with 11 bases between. CDR3 coding DNA: TGTGCCAGCAGCTTAGAGATAACGGGTAATGAGCAGTTCTTC. It specifies CASSLEITGNEQFF.

This clonotype was counted ten times or more. The chain carries TRBV7-2 and TRBJ1-5; D is perhaps TRBD1 (6 bases). This CDR3 region has 14 residues. V dropped 8 bases and J dropped 5 bases, with 16 bases sitting between them. Germline CDR1 SGHTA, CDR2 FQGNSA. Written as DNA, the CDR3 is TGTGCCAGCGATCCAGGGACATGGGATCAGCCCCAGCATTTT. Amino acid sequence: CASDPGTWDQPQHF.

This clonotype was found many times. The genes are TRBV7-2 and TRBJ2-2, with D perhaps being TRBD1 or TRBD2 (5 bases each). Trimming left V 5 bases short and J 9 bases short, with 13 bases between. The CDR3 loop spans 13 amino acids. Germline CDR1 SGHTA, CDR2 FQGNSA. Here the CDR3 DNA reads TGTGCCAGCAGCCCTAACCGGGACCGGGAGCTGTTTTTT. As protein: CASSPNRDRELFF.

This clonotype was observed a handful of times. V usage is TRBV18 and J usage is TRBJ2-7, with D unclear. V lost 8 bases and J 0 bases, leaving 5 bases between the germline ends. Germline V gives CDR1 KGHSH, CDR2 LQKENI. The CDR3 has 11 residues. This CDR3 is CASQSSYEQYF. DNA for the CDR3: TGTGCCAGCCAGAGCTCCTACGAGCAGTACTTC.

The sample holds a few counts of this clonotype. This rearrangement joins TRBV19 to TRBJ1-2, with D hard to call. Trimming cost V 9 bases and J 4 bases, with 18 bases left between them. The CDR3 is made up of 14 amino acids. Germline assignment: CDR1 LNHDA and CDR2 SQIVND (reference sequence). CDR3 region: CASRTVPTVYGYTF. In DNA, the CDR3 is TGTGCCAGCAGGACCGTACCAACTGTCTATGGCTACACCTTC. The full variable domain, its missing parts supplied by reference TRBV19 and TRBJ1-2, is DGGITQSPKYLFRKEGQNVTLSCEQNLNHDAMYWYRQDPGQGLRLIYYSQIVNDFQKGDIAEGYSVSREKKESFPLTVTSAQKNPTAFYLCASRTVPTVYGYTFGSGTRLTVV.

This chain uses TRBV11-3 with TRBJ2-1, with 10 bases identical to TRBD1. The junction had 7 bases not matched to a gene; V was cut back by 4 bases and J by 10 bases. From germline, CDR1 is SGHNT and CDR2 YENEEA. CDR3 length equals 14 residues. CDR3 bases: TGTGCCAGCAGCTCTGCGGACAGGGGGAGGGAGCAGTTCTTC. Its protein product is CASSSADRGREQFF.

V gene TRBV7-6 combines with J gene TRBJ2-1; 11 bases are a match to TRBD2. CDR1 is SGHVS, CDR2 FNYEAQ, per germline. This CDR3 is 15 amino acids long. V lost 1 base and J lost 9; bases outside the gene matches: 5. The CDR3 region is CASSLVSGRAREQFF. DNA of the CDR3: TGTGCCAGCAGCTTAGTTAGCGGGAGGGCCCGTGAGCAGTTCTTC.

This clonotype has more than one count but fewer than ten. The chain combines TRBV10-3 with TRBJ1-4, with TRBD1 matching over 9 bases. CDR1 is ENHRY, CDR2 SYGVKD, per germline. The CDR3 runs to 14 residues. V shed 6 bases and J 5 bases; nucleotides not matched to a gene: 4. The CDR3 here is CAISGTGTNEKLFF. The DNA for the CDR3 is TGTGCCATCAGCGGGACAGGGACGAATGAAAAACTGTTTTTT.

This chain connects TRBV6-2 or TRBV6-3 to TRBJ2-7; D uncertain. Trimming removed 0 bases from V and 5 bases from J, with 11 bases in between. CDR3 length: 14 amino acids. Germline CDR1 MNHEY, CDR2 SVGEGT. This CDR3 is CASSYSSGRNEQYF. For the CDR3, the DNA is TGTGCCAGCAGTTACTCGAGTGGGCGGAACGAGCAGTACTTC.

The chain uses TRBV6-2 or TRBV6-3 and TRBJ2-5; perhaps TRBD1 as D (6 bases). The CDR3 length is 14 residues. Germline CDR1 reads MNHEY; CDR2 reads SVGEGT. V lost 5 bases and J 1 base, leaving 11 bases between the germline ends. CDR3 amino acids: CASSADRTQETQYF. The DNA for the CDR3 is TGTGCCAGCAGTGCCGACAGGACCCAAGAGACCCAGTACTTC.